This T cell receptor (beta chain) was documented in a study of human T cells and chemical hapten exposure. The CDR3 is made up of 14 amino acids. V dropped 2 bases and J dropped 6 bases, with 10 bases sitting between them. This clonotype was recorded many times. The sample's time point: patch test 1, 2 weeks after DPC sensitization. Treatment: therapeutic diphenylcyclopropenone sensitization with weekly scalp DPC. Each CDR3 protein is one row after TCRdb ran MiXCR on the RACE reads. The top ten hold approximately 2.1% of the sample, which has some 380,000 distinct CDR3 sequences, approximately 4.4% seen once.

This clonotype was sampled from a woman aged 45-59 years with alopecia areata. Some clones in this sample may be carry-over from other donors' samples. The chain uses TRBV12-3 or TRBV12-4 and TRBJ2-2; maybe TRBD1 (5 bases). Sample: whole blood, taken in connection with sensitization to the hapten diphenylcyclopropenone (DPC). In DNA, the CDR3 is TGTGCCAGCAGTTTACTTCAGGGTTCCGGGGAGCTGTTTTTT. Encoded protein: CASSLLQGSGELFF.